What follows are 28 T cell receptor beta chains derived from one specimen sequenced in a study of T cells after yellow fever vaccination (dated by TCRdb to about 2019). The sample's treatment or condition, from its label and the paper: live attenuated yellow fever vaccine strain. Libraries were constructed by 5' RACE. Reads for this sample came from an Illumina HiSeq 2500. The public reads were reprocessed in TCRdb via fastp at Q25 and MiXCR, keeping in-frame beta chains. Entries are consolidated by CDR3 protein sequence, retaining the most common genes and DNA. The sample table holds 610,000 or so distinct CDR3 sequences, of which 9% to 15% were seen once. Jointly, the top ten make up about 15% of the sample. The material sequenced was PBMCs, taken on the day of the yellow fever booster vaccination. The receptors were gathered from a man aged 25 to 40 who received the YFV17D yellow fever vaccine.

The V and J genes are TRBV5-1 and TRBJ2-7; the D gene is possibly TRBD2 (5 bases). Per germline, CDR1 SGHRS and CDR2 YFSETQ. This CDR3 contains 12 residues. V was trimmed by 3 bases and J by 5 bases, leaving 9 bases between them. The CDR3, as DNA: TGCGCCAGCAGCTCCCCCGGGAACGAGCAGTACTTC. Translation: CASSSPGNEQYF.

This clonotype occurred a few times. The rearrangement links TRBV29-1 to TRBJ2-7, with TRBD1 matching 8 bases. Losses at the gene ends were 1 base for V and 4 bases for J; bases not matched to a gene: 9. Germline V lookup: CDR1 SQVTM, CDR2 ANQGSEA. There are 15 residues in the CDR3. CDR3 bases: TGCAGCGTTGAAGTTTCGGGACAGGAGCTATACGAGCAGTACTTC. This gives the protein CSVEVSGQELYEQYF.

This CDR3 reads CASSRGQEGQPQHF. The CDR3 DNA reads as TGTGCCAGCAGTCGTGGACAGGAGGGTCAGCCCCAGCATTTT. J is TRBJ1-5 and V is TRBV12-3 or TRBV12-4, with 7 bases identical to TRBD1. The CDR3 is 14 amino acids. V gave up 5 bases and J gave up 6 bases; unmatched junction bases: 7.

This clonotype was seen a few times. V gene TRBV4-3 combines with J gene TRBJ2-3; maybe TRBD1 (7 bases). V was clipped by 0 bases and J by 2 bases, with 15 bases between them. CDR1 is LGHNA and CDR2 is YSLEER in the germline V gene. The CDR3 runs to 17 residues. The CDR3 nucleotides read TGCGCCAGCAGCCAAGATGGAGGGACAGTACCCACAGATACGCAGTATTTT. Translating gives CASSQDGGTVPTDTQYF.

This clonotype showed up just a few times. V gene TRBV4-2 combines with J gene TRBJ2-3; TRBD1 aligns across 11 bases. The CDR3 sequence is 18 residues long. Germline assignment: CDR1 LGHNA and CDR2 YNFKEQ. V shed 5 bases and J 0 bases; nucleotides not matched to a gene: 10. CDR3 region: CASSSGLGTGGSTDTQYF. The CDR3 region has the DNA TGTGCCAGCAGCTCGGGCTTGGGGACAGGGGGTAGCACAGATACGCAGTATTTT.

In this sample, this clonotype turned up a few times. The chain carries TRBV7-9 and TRBJ2-1, with TRBD2 identical over 10 bases. This CDR3 has 14 residues. Germline CDR1 SEHNR, CDR2 FQNEAQ (reference sequence). The V segment lost 7 bases and the J segment 3 bases; nucleotides outside the gene matches: 3. The CDR3 DNA reads TGTGCCAGCACGCTAGCGGGGGTCTACAATGAGCAGTTCTTC. It translates to CASTLAGVYNEQFF.

The CDR3 protein is CASSPRISAEQYF. The CDR3 bases are TGTGCCAGCTCACCGCGGATAAGCGCCGAGCAGTACTTC. V is TRBV18 and J is TRBJ2-7; the D is unclear. The CDR3 length is 13 residues. The V end lost 3 bases, the J end lost 6 bases, and 12 bases lay between the germline ends. Germline CDR1 and CDR2: KGHSH and LQKENI.

The CDR3 DNA sequence: TGTGCCAGCAGCGGGAGGGGGCCTAGCACAGATACGCAGTATTTT. Its translation: CASSGRGPSTDTQYF. The chain is built from TRBV2 and TRBJ2-3, with D perhaps TRBD2 (8 bases). Per germline, CDR1 SNHLY and CDR2 FYNNEI. V was pared by 6 bases and J by 0 bases, with 13 bases between. There are 15 residues in the CDR3.

This clonotype was counted once. CDR3: CSARRNWGQGYGYTF. The CDR3 DNA reads TGCAGTGCAAGACGGAATTGGGGACAGGGATATGGCTACACCTTC. The rearrangement joins TRBV20-1 to TRBJ1-2, with TRBD1 matching 9 bases. CDR3 length equals 15 residues. The trim removed 6 bases at V and 5 bases at J, leaving 13 bases unmatched. From germline, CDR1 is DFQATT and CDR2 SNEGSKA (reference sequence).

This chain uses TRBV20-1 with TRBJ2-1; TRBD1 might be the D (5 bases). CDR3 size: 13 residues. Germline assignment: CDR1 DFQATT and CDR2 SNEGSKA (reference sequence). Here the CDR3 reads CMTLGQDYNEQFF. CDR3 nucleotide sequence: TGCATGACCCTGGGGCAGGATTACAATGAGCAGTTCTTC.

This clonotype was seen repeatedly, ten times or more. The V call is TRBV28, the J call TRBJ2-3; maybe TRBD1 (6 bases). In germline, CDR1 is MDHEN, CDR2 SYDVKM. The CDR3 contains 17 residues. V shed 1 base and J shed 1 base, with 15 bases lying between them. CDR3 amino acids: CASSLSWTASGTDTQYF. The CDR3 nucleotides read TGTGCCAGCAGTTTATCCTGGACAGCTTCGGGCACAGATACGCAGTATTTT.

In this sample, this clonotype turned up a few times. V is TRBV6-5 and J is TRBJ2-5; no definite D call. The CDR3 runs 16 residues. V lost 2 bases and J 4 bases, leaving 17 bases between the germline ends. In germline, CDR1 is MNHEY, CDR2 SVGAGI. The CDR3 region is CASSYGQTLSRETQYF. For the CDR3, the DNA is TGTGCCAGCAGTTACGGTCAGACCCTCTCCCGAGAGACCCAGTACTTC.

J is TRBJ2-1 and V is TRBV11-2, with D perhaps TRBD2 (5 bases). V lost 5 bases, J lost 15 bases, and 17 bases lay in between. Germline-derived CDR1 and CDR2 are SGHAT and FQNNGV. This CDR3 is 12 amino acids long. The CDR3 spells CASSPWASRPFF. The CDR3 DNA sequence: TGTGCCAGCAGCCCCTGGGCTAGCCGTCCGTTCTTC.

V gene TRBV28 combines with J gene TRBJ2-1; D is possibly TRBD1 or TRBD2 (5 bases each). CDR1 is MDHEN and CDR2 is SYDVKM in the germline V gene. This CDR3 has 14 residues. The germline V and J ends were trimmed by 5 bases and 5 bases, with 13 bases remaining between them. CDR3 protein: CASSPIVGDNEQFF. In DNA form, the CDR3 reads TGTGCCAGCAGTCCCATTGTGGGGGACAATGAGCAGTTCTTC.

This clonotype has a handful of counts. V is TRBV11-2 and J is TRBJ2-2; D assignment may be TRBD1 or TRBD2 (5 bases each). V dropped 3 bases and J dropped 6 bases, with 23 bases sitting between them. Germline assignment: CDR1 SGHAT and CDR2 FQNNGV. This CDR3 spans 18 amino acids. The CDR3 sequence: CASSFRPGPRTFSGELFF. The DNA of the CDR3 is TGTGCCAGCAGCTTTCGGCCGGGGCCCAGGACATTCTCCGGGGAGCTGTTTTTT. The full variable domain, completed using reference TRBV11-2 and TRBJ2-2, is EAGVAQSPRYKIIEKRQSVAFWCNPISGHATLYWYQQILGQGPKLLIQFQNNGVVDDSQLPKDRFSAERLKGVDSTLKIQPAKLEDSAVYLCASSFRPGPRTFSGELFFGEGSRLTVL.

The V call is TRBV29-1, the J call TRBJ2-2; no reliable D call. In germline, CDR1 is SQVTM, CDR2 ANQGSEA. The CDR3 contains 12 residues. V lost 4 bases and J 6 bases, leaving 9 bases between the germline ends. CDR3 loop: CSVGLGPGELFF. The DNA of the CDR3 is TGCAGCGTTGGGTTGGGTCCCGGGGAGCTGTTTTTT.

Details on this clonotype: At one end the junction does not follow the germline gene, possibly because of a read error. The chain has TRBV27 and TRBJ2-7; maybe TRBD2 (5 bases). CDR1 is MNHEY and CDR2 is SMNVEV in the germline V gene (reference sequence). This CDR3 contains 15 residues. Here the CDR3 reads CSSKVTGTGIDEQYF. As DNA, the CDR3 is TGTTCCAGCAAGGTAACGGGAACGGGAATCGACGAGCAGTACTTC.

This clonotype was observed a handful of times. The chain is built from TRBV27 and TRBJ2-7, with D perhaps TRBD2 (5 bases). Per germline, CDR1 MNHEY and CDR2 SMNVEV (reference sequence). The CDR3 loop spans 14 amino acids. The V and J ends lost 4 bases and 3 bases respectively, with 13 bases between them. The CDR3 loop reads CASSSDYYYYEQYF. In DNA form, the CDR3 reads TGTGCCAGCAGTTCTGACTACTACTACTACGAGCAGTACTTC.

This clonotype was counted ten times or more. The gene calls are TRBV12-3 or TRBV12-4 and TRBJ1-1, with 9 bases fitting TRBD1. This CDR3 spans 13 amino acids. The V gene end was trimmed by 6 bases and the J gene end by 3 bases; junction bases not matched to a gene: 2. CDR3 protein: CASRGQGYTEAFF. The CDR3 bases are TGTGCCAGCAGGGGACAGGGCTACACTGAAGCTTTCTTT.

The V call is TRBV6-2 or TRBV6-3, the J call TRBJ2-7, with D maybe TRBD2 (6 bases). The CDR3 runs to 19 residues. The germline gives CDR1 MNHEY, CDR2 SVGEGT. Trimming cost V 5 bases and J 1 base, with 27 bases left between them. Here the CDR3 reads CASSPAKGVLAGRSYEQYF. The CDR3 DNA follows: TGTGCCAGCAGTCCCGCCAAAGGGGTTCTCGCGGGAAGATCCTACGAGCAGTACTTC.

The chain recombines TRBV5-8 with TRBJ2-7, with 9 bases matching TRBD1. Trimming at V came to 1 base and at J to 5 bases, leaving 4 bases not matched to a gene. The CDR3 runs to 14 residues. CDR1 is SGHTS and CDR2 is YDEGEE in the germline V gene. Written as DNA, the CDR3 is TGTGCCAGCAGCTTGCGGGACAGGGAAAACGAGCAGTACTTC. Amino acids: CASSLRDRENEQYF.

V gene TRBV7-3 combines with J gene TRBJ1-1; D is unresolved. This CDR3 is built from 13 residues. The V end was cut by 3 bases, the J end by 8 bases, with 13 bases between. The germline CDR1 and CDR2 sequences are SGHTA and FQGTGA. CDR3 bases: TGTGCCAGCAGCTTCTTTGCTAAGCGCGAAGCTTTCTTT. Protein product: CASSFFAKREAFF. The full variable domain, with the rest looked up from reference TRBV7-3 and TRBJ1-1, is GAGVSQTPSNKVTEKGKYVELRCDPISGHTALYWYRQSLGQGPEFLIYFQGTGAADDSGLPNDRFFAVRPEGSVSTLKIQRTERGDSAVYLCASSFFAKREAFFGQGTRLTVV.

Many counts were recorded for this clonotype. At one of its ends the junction is not consistent with the germline gene, which may arise from a read error. The V and J genes are TRBV20-1 and TRBJ1-5, with a weak D call TRBD1 (6 bases). In germline, CDR1 is DFQATT, CDR2 SNEGSKA (reference sequence). CDR3 length: 14 residues. The chain's CDR3 is CSANHGQRLGSQHF. The CDR3 region has the DNA TGCAGCGCTAACCACGGACAGCGCCTTGGGTCCCAGCATTTT.

The chain combines TRBV7-2 with TRBJ2-5, with TRBD2 identical over 9 bases. The CDR3 is 16 residues long. V shed 1 base, J shed 4 bases, and the junction held 7 bases outside the gene matches. The germline V gene has CDR1 SGHTA and CDR2 FQGNSA. The CDR3: CASSLGVAGAAETQYF. CDR3 DNA: TGTGCCAGCAGCTTAGGAGTAGCGGGAGCGGCAGAGACCCAGTACTTC.

This clonotype turned up a few times. CDR3 nucleotides: TGTGCCAGCAGTTACTCGACAGGGGCGAACACTGAAGCTTTCTTT. Its translation: CASSYSTGANTEAFF. The rearrangement joins TRBV6-2 or TRBV6-3 to TRBJ1-1; 8 bases match TRBD1. This CDR3 spans 15 amino acids. The J segment lost 1 base and the V segment lost 0 bases, leaving 1 base of the junction unmatched. The germline CDR1 and CDR2 sequences are MNHEY and SVGEGT.

This chain joins TRBV18 and TRBJ2-1; the match to TRBD2 covers 10 bases. Trimming cost V 4 bases and J 6 bases; bases outside gene matches: 6. The germline V gene encodes CDR1 KGHSH and CDR2 LQKENI. The CDR3 consists of 15 residues. CDR3 protein: CASSLGTSDGNEQFF. The CDR3 region has the DNA TGTGCCAGCTCACTGGGGACTAGCGATGGCAATGAGCAGTTCTTC.

Only a few counts were recorded for this clonotype. CDR3 amino acids: CSATLHVTSLEQFF. Written as DNA, the CDR3 is TGCAGTGCTACCCTACACGTGACTAGCCTTGAGCAGTTCTTC. The chain joins TRBV20-1 to TRBJ2-1, with 7 bases lining up with TRBD2. The germline gives CDR1 DFQATT, CDR2 SNEGSKA (reference sequence). The CDR3 spans 14 residues. J gave up 9 bases and V 4 bases, and 12 bases lay outside the gene matches.

This CDR3 is CASSYSLGLETQYF. The CDR3 nucleotides are TGTGCCAGCAGTTACTCTTTGGGGCTGGAGACCCAGTACTTC. This sequence joins TRBV6-5 and TRBJ2-5; tentative D call: TRBD1 (5 bases). The CDR3 loop spans 14 amino acids. Germline V CDR1 and CDR2: MNHEY, SVGAGI. V was clipped by 0 bases and J by 5 bases, with 10 bases between them.